One and the same sample provided the 16 T cell receptor beta chains below, sequenced in a study of T cells after yellow fever vaccination. Each CDR3 protein gets one entry after TCRdb re-called the 5' RACE reads with MiXCR. The table has roughly 100,000 distinct CDR3 sequences, roughly 9% seen once. The material was CD8+ T cells not binding an NS4B(214-222) dextramer, sorted from PBMCs, obtained less than 16 days after the first yellow fever vaccination. All receptors come from a man aged 18 to 29 who received the YFV17D yellow fever vaccine.

This clonotype was counted a few times. J is TRBJ2-3 and V is TRBV6-2 or TRBV6-3, with D unresolved. V gave up 0 bases and J gave up 4 bases, with 5 bases separating them. Germline V gene lookup returns CDR1 MNHEY and CDR2 SVGEGT. The CDR3 runs 13 residues. CDR3 nucleotides: TGTGCCAGCAGTTACTCGGCGTCAGATACGCAGTATTTT. It specifies CASSYSASDTQYF.

The chain has TRBV5-6 and TRBJ2-5; D is ambiguous. Germline loops: CDR1 SGHDT, CDR2 YYEEEE. This CDR3 is built from 16 residues. V was pared by 0 bases and J by 5 bases, with 17 bases between. The CDR3 is CASSLVSPASRETQYF. DNA of the CDR3: TGTGCCAGCAGCTTGGTGAGCCCAGCGAGTAGGGAGACCCAGTACTTC. Supplemented by reference TRBV5-6 and TRBJ2-5, the full variable domain reads DAGVTQSPTHLIKTRGQQVTLRCSPKSGHDTVSWYQQALGQGPQFIFQYYEEEERQRGNFPDRFSGHQFPNYSSELNVNALLLGDSALYLCASSLVSPASRETQYFGPGTRLLVL.

CDR3 bases: TGCGCCAGCAGCCCTCAGAACACCAGGAGGGAGCAGTACTTC. It yields the protein CASSPQNTRREQYF. V usage is TRBV5-1 and J usage is TRBJ2-7, with TRBD2 as a possible D gene (5 bases). Germline CDR1 and CDR2: SGHRS and YFSETQ. CDR3 length equals 14 residues. V was shortened by 4 bases and J by 7 bases, with 18 bases between the two germline ends. Full variable domain (rest looked up from reference TRBV5-1 and TRBJ2-7): KAGVTQTPRYLIKTRGQQVTLSCSPISGHRSVSWYQQTPGQGLQFLFEYFSETQRNKGNFPGRFSGRQFSNSRSEMNVSTLELGDSALYLCASSPQNTRREQYFGPGTRLTVT.

This clonotype has more than one count but fewer than ten. The V and J genes are TRBV5-1 and TRBJ1-2; D gene uncertain. This CDR3 spans 14 amino acids. Per germline, CDR1 SGHRS and CDR2 YFSETQ. Trimming pared 0 bases from V and 4 bases from J, leaving 10 bases between. The CDR3 sequence is CASSLEVSVYGYTF. The CDR3 DNA reads TGCGCCAGCAGCTTGGAGGTGTCAGTCTATGGCTACACCTTC. The whole variable domain, filled in from reference TRBV5-1 and TRBJ1-2, reads KAGVTQTPRYLIKTRGQQVTLSCSPISGHRSVSWYQQTPGQGLQFLFEYFSETQRNKGNFPGRFSGRQFSNSRSEMNVSTLELGDSALYLCASSLEVSVYGYTFGSGTRLTVV.

The chain couples TRBV5-5 to TRBJ2-7; tentative D call: TRBD1 (6 bases). Trimming shortened V by 4 bases and J by 3 bases, and 14 bases separated the two germline ends. The CDR3 spans 14 residues. Germline CDR1 is SGHKS and CDR2 is YYEKEE (reference sequence). CDR3 nucleotides: TGTGCCAGCAGCCCACAGGGATGGGACTACGAGCAGTACGTC. It specifies CASSPQGWDYEQYV.

This clonotype was detected a few times. This chain joins TRBV2 and TRBJ1-5; D may be TRBD1 (5 bases). Germline CDR1 SNHLY, CDR2 FYNNEI. The CDR3 totals 14 residues. The V end lost 4 bases, the J end lost 4 bases, and 11 bases lay between the germline ends. The CDR3 sequence: CASSGGVLNQPQHF. As DNA, the CDR3 is TGTGCCAGCAGTGGGGGGGTGTTAAATCAGCCCCAGCATTTT.

This clonotype was counted a few times. The V gene is TRBV6-1, the J gene TRBJ2-3; 15 nucleotides match TRBD2. This CDR3 comprises 16 residues. Germline V gene sequence: CDR1 MNHNS, CDR2 SASEGT. Trimming cost V 1 base and J 4 bases; bases outside gene matches: 0. The CDR3 sequence: CASSEGTSGGADTQYF. The CDR3 region has the DNA TGTGCCAGCAGTGAAGGGACTAGCGGGGGGGCAGATACGCAGTATTTT.

The rearrangement uses TRBV4-1 and TRBJ2-2; D unresolved. Germline V lookup: CDR1 MGHRA, CDR2 YSYEKL. The CDR3 is 15 residues long. V was cut by 6 bases and J by 0 bases, with 11 bases left in between. The DNA for the CDR3 is TGCGCCAGCAGTTTAGCCCATACGAACACCGGGGAGCTGTTTTTT. Its translation: CASSLAHTNTGELFF.

This clonotype was observed a handful of times. V usage is TRBV9 and J usage is TRBJ2-3; TRBD1 matches 9 bases. CDR3 length equals 12 residues. Losses at the gene ends were 3 bases for V and 11 bases for J; bases not matched to a gene: 4. Germline CDR1 reads SGDLS; CDR2 reads YYNGEE. The CDR3 here is CASSAGQGKQYF. CDR3 sequence (DNA): TGTGCCAGCAGCGCCGGACAGGGGAAGCAGTATTTT.

In its sample, this clonotype was seen a few times. This rearrangement joins TRBV12-3 or TRBV12-4 to TRBJ2-7; TRBD2 aligns across 10 bases. The length of the CDR3 is 14 residues. V gave up 8 bases and J gave up 4 bases; unmatched junction bases: 8. Written as DNA, the CDR3 is TGTGCCAGCGGGCCAGCGGGGGGGCCATACGAGCAGTACTTC. This sequence encodes CASGPAGGPYEQYF.

This clonotype was recorded many times. The rearrangement links TRBV7-2 to TRBJ2-2; D is unresolved. The CDR3 length is 12 residues. From germline, CDR1 is SGHTA and CDR2 FQGNSA. The germline V and J ends were trimmed by 5 bases and 3 bases, with 4 bases remaining between them. CDR3 nucleotides: TGTGCCAGCAGCCCGCACACCGGGGAGCTGTTTTTT. Its protein is CASSPHTGELFF.

Many counts were recorded for this clonotype. The V gene is TRBV12-3 or TRBV12-4, the J gene TRBJ2-2, with D maybe TRBD2 (5 bases). Trimming took off 5 bases at V and 8 bases at J, with 6 bases between the two ends. The length of the CDR3 is 11 residues. The CDR3 is CASSPGGELFF. The CDR3 DNA sequence: TGTGCCAGCAGTCCGGGGGGGGAGCTGTTTTTT.

This clonotype showed up just a few times. The chain combines TRBV6-1 with TRBJ2-1; perhaps D is TRBD1 or TRBD2 (5 bases each). V was cut by 7 bases and J by 1 base, with 14 bases left in between. Per the germline V gene, CDR1 is MNHNS and CDR2 is SASEGT. This CDR3 has 15 amino acids. In DNA form, the CDR3 reads TGTGCCAGCAAACGATGGGACGTTTCCTACAATGAGCAGTTCTTC. Translating gives CASKRWDVSYNEQFF.

This rearrangement joins TRBV2 to TRBJ1-5; 9 nucleotides align to TRBD1. J lost 3 bases, V lost 6 bases, and 9 bases had no gene match. The CDR3 length is 16 residues. Germline V lookup: CDR1 SNHLY, CDR2 FYNNEI. The CDR3 sequence is CASRAPGQGLNQPQHF. For the CDR3, the DNA is TGTGCCAGCAGGGCGCCGGGACAGGGCCTCAATCAGCCCCAGCATTTT.

Ten or more counts support this clonotype. The rearrangement links TRBV12-3 or TRBV12-4 to TRBJ2-2, with D perhaps matching TRBD1 (5 bases). V was pared by 0 bases and J by 2 bases, with 7 bases between. This CDR3 has 15 amino acids. The CDR3 loop is CASSLAGPNTGELFF. The CDR3 bases are TGTGCCAGCAGTTTAGCGGGGCCTAACACCGGGGAGCTGTTTTTT.

In this sample, this clonotype turned up a few times. The CDR3 region is CSVEDTGGLVTNEKLFF. The CDR3 DNA sequence: TGCAGCGTTGAAGACACTGGAGGGCTGGTAACTAATGAAAAACTGTTTTTT. V is TRBV29-1 and J is TRBJ1-4, with D hard to call. V lost 0 bases and J lost 1, with 15 bases in between. CDR1 SQVTM and CDR2 ANQGSEA come from the germline V gene. The CDR3 sequence is 17 residues long.